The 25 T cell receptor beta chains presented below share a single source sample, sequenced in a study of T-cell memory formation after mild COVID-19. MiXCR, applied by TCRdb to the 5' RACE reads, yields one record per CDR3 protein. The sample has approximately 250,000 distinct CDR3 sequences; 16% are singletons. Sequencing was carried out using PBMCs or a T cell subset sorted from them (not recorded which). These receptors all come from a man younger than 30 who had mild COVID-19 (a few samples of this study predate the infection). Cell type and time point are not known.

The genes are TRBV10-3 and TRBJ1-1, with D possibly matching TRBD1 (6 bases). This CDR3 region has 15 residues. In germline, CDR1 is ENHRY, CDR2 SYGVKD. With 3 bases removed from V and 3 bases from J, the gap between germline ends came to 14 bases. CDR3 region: CAISDLQGSYTEAFF. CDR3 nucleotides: TGTGCCATCAGTGACCTACAGGGATCCTACACTGAAGCTTTCTTT.

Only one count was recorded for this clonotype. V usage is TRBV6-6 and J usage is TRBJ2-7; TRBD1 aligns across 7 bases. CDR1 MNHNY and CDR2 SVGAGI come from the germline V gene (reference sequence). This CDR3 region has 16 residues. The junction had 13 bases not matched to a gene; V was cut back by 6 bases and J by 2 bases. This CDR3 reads CASRDTGTEAAYEQYF. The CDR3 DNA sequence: TGTGCCAGCAGGGATACCGGGACAGAAGCGGCCTACGAGCAGTACTTC.

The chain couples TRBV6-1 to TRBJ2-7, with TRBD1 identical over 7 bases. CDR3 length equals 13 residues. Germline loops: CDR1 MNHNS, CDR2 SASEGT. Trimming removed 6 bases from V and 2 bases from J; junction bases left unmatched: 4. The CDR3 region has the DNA TGTGCCAGCAGAACACAGGGGACCTACGAGCAGTACTTC. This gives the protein CASRTQGTYEQYF.

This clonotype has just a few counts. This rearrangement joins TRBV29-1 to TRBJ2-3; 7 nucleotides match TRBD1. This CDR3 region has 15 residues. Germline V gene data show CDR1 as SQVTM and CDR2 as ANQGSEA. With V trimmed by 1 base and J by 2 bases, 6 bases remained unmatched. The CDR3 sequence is CSVEVRGLATDTQYF. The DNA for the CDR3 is TGCAGCGTTGAAGTGAGGGGGCTGGCCACAGATACGCAGTATTTT.

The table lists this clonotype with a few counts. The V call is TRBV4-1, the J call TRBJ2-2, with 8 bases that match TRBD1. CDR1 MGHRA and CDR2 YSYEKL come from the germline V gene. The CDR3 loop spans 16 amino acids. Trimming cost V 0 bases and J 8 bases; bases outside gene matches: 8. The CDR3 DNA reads TGCGCCAGCAGCCAAGAGCGCAGGGGGCTGGTAGGGGAGCTGTTTTTT. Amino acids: CASSQERRGLVGELFF.

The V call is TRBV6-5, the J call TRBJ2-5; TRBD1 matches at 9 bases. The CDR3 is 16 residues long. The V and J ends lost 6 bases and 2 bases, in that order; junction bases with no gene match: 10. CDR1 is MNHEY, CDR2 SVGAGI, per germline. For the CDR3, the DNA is TGTGCCAGCAGGCCAACCGGGACAGGGCGACAAGAGACCCAGTACTTC. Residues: CASRPTGTGRQETQYF.

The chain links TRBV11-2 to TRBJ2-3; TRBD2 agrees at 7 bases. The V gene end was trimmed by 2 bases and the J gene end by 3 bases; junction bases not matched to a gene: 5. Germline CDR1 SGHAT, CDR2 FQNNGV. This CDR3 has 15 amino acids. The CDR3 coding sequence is TGTGCCAGCAGCTTAATGGGACTAATGACAGATACGCAGTATTTT. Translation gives CASSLMGLMTDTQYF.

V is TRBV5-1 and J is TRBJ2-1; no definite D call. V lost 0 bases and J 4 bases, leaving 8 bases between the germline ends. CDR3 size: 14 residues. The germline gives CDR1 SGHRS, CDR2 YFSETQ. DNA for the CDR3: TGCGCCAGCAGCTTGGACAGCCGGTACAATGAGCAGTTCTTC. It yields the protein CASSLDSRYNEQFF.

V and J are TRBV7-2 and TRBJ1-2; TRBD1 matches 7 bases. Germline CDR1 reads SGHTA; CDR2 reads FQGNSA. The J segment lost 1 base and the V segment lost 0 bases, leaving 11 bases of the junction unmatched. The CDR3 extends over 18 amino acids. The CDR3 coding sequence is TGTGCCAGCAGCTTAGCTCCCGGTCGCGGGACAGTTAACTATGGCTACACCTTC. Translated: CASSLAPGRGTVNYGYTF.

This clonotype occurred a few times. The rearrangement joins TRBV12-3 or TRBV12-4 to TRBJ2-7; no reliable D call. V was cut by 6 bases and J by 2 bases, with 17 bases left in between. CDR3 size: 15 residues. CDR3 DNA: TGTGCCAGCAGCCCCGACACAACCTGGGCCTACGAGCAGTACTTC. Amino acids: CASSPDTTWAYEQYF.

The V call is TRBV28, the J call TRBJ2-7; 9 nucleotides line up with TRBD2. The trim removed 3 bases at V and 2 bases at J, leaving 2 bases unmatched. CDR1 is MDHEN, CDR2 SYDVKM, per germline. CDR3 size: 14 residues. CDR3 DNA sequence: TGTGCCAGCAGTTTTGGCGGGGGGGCCTACGAGCAGTACGTC. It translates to CASSFGGGAYEQYV.

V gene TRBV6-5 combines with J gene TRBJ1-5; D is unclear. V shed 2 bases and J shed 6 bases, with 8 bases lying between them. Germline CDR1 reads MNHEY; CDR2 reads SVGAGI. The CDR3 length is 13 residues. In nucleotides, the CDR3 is TGTGCCAGCAGTTACAACGAACGTCAGCCCCAGCATTTT. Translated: CASSYNERQPQHF.

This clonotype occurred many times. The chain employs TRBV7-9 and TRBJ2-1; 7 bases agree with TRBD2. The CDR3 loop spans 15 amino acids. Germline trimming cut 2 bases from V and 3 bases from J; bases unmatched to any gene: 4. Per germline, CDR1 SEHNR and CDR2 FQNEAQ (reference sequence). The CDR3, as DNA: TGTGCCAGCAGCTTAAAGGCGGGGGTCTACAATGAGCAGTTCTTC. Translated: CASSLKAGVYNEQFF.

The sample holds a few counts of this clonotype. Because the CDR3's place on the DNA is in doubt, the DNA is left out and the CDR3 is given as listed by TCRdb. The CDR3 loop is CASSSSDRATGELFF. The chain has TRBV5-1 and TRBJ2-2; the table's D call TRBD1 went unverified against the DNA. The CDR3 adds up to 15 amino acids, both ends counted. Looked up from germline, CDR1 is SGHRS and CDR2 is YFSETQ.

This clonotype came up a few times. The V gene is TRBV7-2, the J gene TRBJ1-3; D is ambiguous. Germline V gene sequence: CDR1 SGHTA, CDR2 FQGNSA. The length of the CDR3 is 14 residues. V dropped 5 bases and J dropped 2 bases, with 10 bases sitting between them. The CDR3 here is CASSAQATGNTIYF. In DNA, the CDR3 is TGTGCCAGCAGCGCCCAGGCTACTGGAAACACCATATATTTT.

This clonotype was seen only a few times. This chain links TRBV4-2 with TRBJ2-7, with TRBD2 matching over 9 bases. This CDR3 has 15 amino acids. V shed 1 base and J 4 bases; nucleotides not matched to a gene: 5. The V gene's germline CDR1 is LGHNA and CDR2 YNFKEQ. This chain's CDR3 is CASSQGSGGAYEQYF. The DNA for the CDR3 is TGTGCCAGCAGCCAAGGTAGCGGGGGCGCGTACGAGCAGTACTTC.

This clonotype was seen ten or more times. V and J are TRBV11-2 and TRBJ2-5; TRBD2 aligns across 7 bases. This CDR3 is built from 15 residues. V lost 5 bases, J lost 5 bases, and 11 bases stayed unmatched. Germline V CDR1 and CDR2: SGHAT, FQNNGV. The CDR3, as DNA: TGTGCCAGCAGCCCCCTAGGCGGGGGTTGGGAGACCCAGTACTTC. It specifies CASSPLGGGWETQYF.

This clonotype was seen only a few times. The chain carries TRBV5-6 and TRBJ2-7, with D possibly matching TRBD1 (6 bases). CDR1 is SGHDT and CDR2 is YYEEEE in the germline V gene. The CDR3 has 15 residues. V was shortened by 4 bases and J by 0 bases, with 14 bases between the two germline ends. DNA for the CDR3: TGTGCCAGCAGCCTGACAGGTAGGAGCTCCTACGAGCAGTACTTC. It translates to CASSLTGRSSYEQYF.

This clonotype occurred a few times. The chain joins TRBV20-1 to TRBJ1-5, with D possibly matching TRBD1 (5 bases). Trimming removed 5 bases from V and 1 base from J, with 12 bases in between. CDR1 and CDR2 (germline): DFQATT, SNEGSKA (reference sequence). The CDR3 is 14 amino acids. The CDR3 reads CSAHLGGSNQPQHF. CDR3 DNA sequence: TGCAGTGCTCACCTCGGGGGGAGCAATCAGCCCCAGCATTTT.

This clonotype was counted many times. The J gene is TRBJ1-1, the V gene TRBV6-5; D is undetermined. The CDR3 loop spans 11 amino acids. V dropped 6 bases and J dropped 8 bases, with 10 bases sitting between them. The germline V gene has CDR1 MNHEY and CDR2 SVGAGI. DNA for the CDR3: TGTGCCAGCAGGATGTCCAGCGAAGCTTTCTTT. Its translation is CASRMSSEAFF.

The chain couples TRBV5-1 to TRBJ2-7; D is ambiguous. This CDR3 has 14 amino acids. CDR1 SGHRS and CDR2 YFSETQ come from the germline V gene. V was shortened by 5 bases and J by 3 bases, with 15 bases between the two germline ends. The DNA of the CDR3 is TGCGCCAGCAGTGGGTCCCTAGTGGGCTACGAGCAGTACTTC. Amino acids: CASSGSLVGYEQYF.

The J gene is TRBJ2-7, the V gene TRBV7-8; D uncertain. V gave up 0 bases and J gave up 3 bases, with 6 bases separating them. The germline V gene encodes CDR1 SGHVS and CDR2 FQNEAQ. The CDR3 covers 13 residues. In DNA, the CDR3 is TGTGCCAGCAGCTTAGCGAACCACTACGAGCAGTACGTC. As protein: CASSLANHYEQYV.

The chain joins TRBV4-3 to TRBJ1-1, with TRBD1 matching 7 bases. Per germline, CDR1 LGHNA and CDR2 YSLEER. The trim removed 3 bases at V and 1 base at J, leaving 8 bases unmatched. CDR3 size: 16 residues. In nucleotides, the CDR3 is TGCGCCAGCAGCCAGGATACAGGGGCTCCGAACACTGAAGCTTTCTTT. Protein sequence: CASSQDTGAPNTEAFF.

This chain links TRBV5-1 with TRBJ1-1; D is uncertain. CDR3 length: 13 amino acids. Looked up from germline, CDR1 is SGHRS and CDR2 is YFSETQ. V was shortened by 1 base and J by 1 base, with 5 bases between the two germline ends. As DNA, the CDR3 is TGCGCCAGCAGCTTGCCTGAGAACACTGAAGCTTTCTTT. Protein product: CASSLPENTEAFF.

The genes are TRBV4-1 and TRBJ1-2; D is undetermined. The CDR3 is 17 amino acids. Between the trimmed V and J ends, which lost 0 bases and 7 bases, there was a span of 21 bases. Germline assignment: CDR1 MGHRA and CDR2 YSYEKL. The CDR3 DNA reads TGCGCCAGCAGCCAAGATCCCGTCAGGAGTATTGCCGGTGGCTACACCTTC. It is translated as CASSQDPVRSIAGGYTF.